This T cell receptor beta chain was retrieved from a study of T-cell reconstitution after alpha-beta-depleted transplantation in children. The study's findings and limits: Some patients' high day-60 TCRbeta diversity was attributed to recipient cells surviving conditioning. Newly generated T cells supplied most T-cell counts and diversity one year post-transplant.

The CDR3 has 15 amino acids. The V segment lost 0 bases and the J segment 2 bases; nucleotides outside the gene matches: 1. Per the germline V gene, CDR1 is SGHRS and CDR2 is YFSETQ. This clonotype was seen at least ten times. The target antigen is unknown. Unique molecular identifiers were incorporated into the prepared TCRbeta library. One entry per CDR3 protein, called by TCRdb with MiXCR from the PCR reads. The sample includes about 260,000 distinct CDR3 sequences, around 7.5% of them seen just once. This receptor was taken from a male patient between 5 and 17 years old who had a stem cell transplant for acute lymphoblastic leukemia, so the T cells may come from the graft donor. Sample: PBMCs, mostly from graft donor cells, taken 180 days after TCRalphabeta/CD19-depleted stem cell transplant. V and J are TRBV5-1 and TRBJ2-4, with 8 bases identical to TRBD2. The CDR3 is CASSLGLATKNIQYF. For the CDR3, the DNA is TGCGCCAGCAGCTTGGGACTAGCGACCAAAAACATTCAGTACTTC.